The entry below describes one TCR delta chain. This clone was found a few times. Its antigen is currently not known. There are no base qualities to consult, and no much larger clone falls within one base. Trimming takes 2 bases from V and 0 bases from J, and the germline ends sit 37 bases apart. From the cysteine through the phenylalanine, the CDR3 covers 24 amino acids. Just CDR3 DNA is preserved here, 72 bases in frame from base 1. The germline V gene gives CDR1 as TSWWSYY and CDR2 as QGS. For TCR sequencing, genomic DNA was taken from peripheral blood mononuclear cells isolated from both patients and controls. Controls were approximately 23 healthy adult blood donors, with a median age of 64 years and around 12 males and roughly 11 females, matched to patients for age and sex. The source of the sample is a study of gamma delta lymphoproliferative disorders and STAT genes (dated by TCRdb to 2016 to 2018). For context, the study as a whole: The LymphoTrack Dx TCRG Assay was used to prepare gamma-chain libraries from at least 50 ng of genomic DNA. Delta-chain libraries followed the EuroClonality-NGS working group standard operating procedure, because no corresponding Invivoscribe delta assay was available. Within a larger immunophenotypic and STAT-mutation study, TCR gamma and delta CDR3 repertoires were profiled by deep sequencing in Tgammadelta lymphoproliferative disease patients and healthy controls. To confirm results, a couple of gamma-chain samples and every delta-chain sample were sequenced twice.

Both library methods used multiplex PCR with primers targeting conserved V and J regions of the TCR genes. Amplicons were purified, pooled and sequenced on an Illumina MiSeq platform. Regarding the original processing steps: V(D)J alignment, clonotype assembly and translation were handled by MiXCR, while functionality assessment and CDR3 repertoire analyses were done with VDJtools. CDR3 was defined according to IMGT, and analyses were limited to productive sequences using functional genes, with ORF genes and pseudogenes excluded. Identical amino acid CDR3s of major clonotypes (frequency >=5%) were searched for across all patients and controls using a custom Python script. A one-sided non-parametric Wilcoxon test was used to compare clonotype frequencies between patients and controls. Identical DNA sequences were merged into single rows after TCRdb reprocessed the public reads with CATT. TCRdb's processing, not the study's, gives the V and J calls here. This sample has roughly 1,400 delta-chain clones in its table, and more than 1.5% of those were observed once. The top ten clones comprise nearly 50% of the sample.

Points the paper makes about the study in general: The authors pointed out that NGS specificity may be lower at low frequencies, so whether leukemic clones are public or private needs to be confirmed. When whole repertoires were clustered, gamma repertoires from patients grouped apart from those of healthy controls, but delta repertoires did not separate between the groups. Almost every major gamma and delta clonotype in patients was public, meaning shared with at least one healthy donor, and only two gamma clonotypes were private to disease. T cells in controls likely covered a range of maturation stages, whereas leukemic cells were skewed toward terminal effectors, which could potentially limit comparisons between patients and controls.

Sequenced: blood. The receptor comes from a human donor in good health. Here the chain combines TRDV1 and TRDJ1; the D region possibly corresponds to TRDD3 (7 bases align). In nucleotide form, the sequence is TGTGCTCTTGGGGAATTTCGATTCCTATCATTGGGGGGGATCAACCCCCATTACACCGATAAACTCATCTTT. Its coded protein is CALGEFRFLSLGGINPHYTDKLIF.